These T cell receptor beta chains were read from a single sample in a study of T-cell reconstitution after alpha-beta-depleted transplantation in children. Using its own MiXCR run on the PCR reads, TCRdb lists one record per CDR3 protein. The data contain roughly 350,000 distinct CDR3 sequences, 10% to 13% of them singletons. Specimen: PBMCs from the stem cell graft donor, collected from the stem cell graft. Receptors originate from a human donor who donated a stem cell graft to a child with acute lymphoblastic leukemia. The conserved cysteine and the conserved F or W are not part of the CDR3 here. Fields, in order: CDR3 length, V gene, J gene, CDR3 protein.

CDR3 length: 15
V gene: TRBV11-2
J gene: TRBJ2-5
CDR3 protein: ASSLGRAGPVQETQY

CDR3 length: 13
V gene: TRBV9
J gene: TRBJ2-5
CDR3 protein: ASSVDRDLQETQY

CDR3 length: 14
V gene: TRBV2
J gene: TRBJ2-7
CDR3 protein: ATSTLRGIDSYEQY

CDR3 length: 13
V gene: TRBV15
J gene: TRBJ2-7
CDR3 protein: ATSMGRSSSYEQY

CDR3 length: 11
V gene: TRBV5-1
J gene: TRBJ2-1
CDR3 protein: ASSSNLGNEQF

CDR3 length: 11
V gene: TRBV5-1
J gene: TRBJ1-1
CDR3 protein: ASSFYDRTEAF

CDR3 length: 13
V gene: TRBV10-3
J gene: TRBJ2-2
CDR3 protein: AILEASGNTGELF

CDR3 length: 11
V gene: TRBV12-3/TRBV12-4
J gene: TRBJ1-2
CDR3 protein: ASSFQGGYGYT

CDR3 length: 11
V gene: TRBV12-3/TRBV12-4
J gene: TRBJ2-5
CDR3 protein: ASTTNRVETQY

CDR3 length: 14
V gene: TRBV24-1
J gene: TRBJ2-3
CDR3 protein: ATSDLLAAGTDTQY

CDR3 length: 13
V gene: TRBV19
J gene: TRBJ1-2
CDR3 protein: ASSDRDRVSYGYT

CDR3 length: 19
V gene: TRBV5-1
J gene: TRBJ2-1
CDR3 protein: ASSLGQPGLAWGRTTNEQF

CDR3 length: 12
V gene: TRBV6-1
J gene: TRBJ2-1
CDR3 protein: ASSRGLSYNEQF

CDR3 length: 15
V gene: TRBV4-1
J gene: TRBJ1-2
CDR3 protein: ASSQGDTGDQDYGYT

CDR3 length: 13
V gene: TRBV28
J gene: TRBJ1-1
CDR3 protein: ASNPSGQGNTEAF

CDR3 length: 13
V gene: TRBV20-1
J gene: TRBJ2-1
CDR3 protein: SARVTGPSYNEQF

CDR3 length: 12
V gene: TRBV28
J gene: TRBJ2-1
CDR3 protein: ASSRDRSYNEQF

CDR3 length: 13
V gene: TRBV5-6
J gene: TRBJ1-1
CDR3 protein: ASSPAGGVDTEAF

CDR3 length: 14
V gene: TRBV7-2
J gene: TRBJ2-1
CDR3 protein: ASSSSGTSPYNEQF

CDR3 length: 12
V gene: TRBV28
J gene: TRBJ2-1
CDR3 protein: ASKLAVSYNEQF

CDR3 length: 18
V gene: TRBV12-3/TRBV12-4
J gene: TRBJ2-1
CDR3 protein: ASAPGLSPPSGSARSEQF

CDR3 length: 15
V gene: TRBV12-3/TRBV12-4
J gene: TRBJ2-5
CDR3 protein: ASSSRLLADNKETQY

CDR3 length: 13
V gene: TRBV20-1
J gene: TRBJ2-7
CDR3 protein: SARPEGGNSYEQY

CDR3 length: 13
V gene: TRBV20-1
J gene: TRBJ1-5
CDR3 protein: SARDPRGSNQPQH

CDR3 length: 11
V gene: TRBV27
J gene: TRBJ2-7
CDR3 protein: ATSLNRAYEQY

CDR3 length: 16
V gene: TRBV4-3
J gene: TRBJ2-7
CDR3 protein: ASSQGRQTSGLRYEQY

CDR3 length: 10
V gene: TRBV12-3/TRBV12-4
J gene: TRBJ2-7
CDR3 protein: ASGPSGYEQY

CDR3 length: 9
V gene: TRBV30
J gene: TRBJ2-1
CDR3 protein: ACKLANEQF

CDR3 length: 14
V gene: TRBV4-2
J gene: TRBJ2-1
CDR3 protein: ASSQDGGLAYNEQF

CDR3 length: 12
V gene: TRBV5-4
J gene: TRBJ2-2
CDR3 protein: ASSFRGPGGELF

CDR3 length: 12
V gene: TRBV15
J gene: TRBJ2-7
CDR3 protein: ATSREQGVYEQY

CDR3 length: 14
V gene: TRBV7-9
J gene: TRBJ2-7
CDR3 protein: ASSDPYSGSSYEQY

CDR3 length: 12
V gene: TRBV12-3/TRBV12-4
J gene: TRBJ2-1
CDR3 protein: ASSLGTSGTEQF

CDR3 length: 13
V gene: TRBV6-1
J gene: TRBJ2-3
CDR3 protein: ASSKGLQVTDTQY

CDR3 length: 9
V gene: TRBV29-1
J gene: TRBJ2-3
CDR3 protein: TSRGTDTQY

CDR3 length: 12
V gene: TRBV7-9
J gene: TRBJ1-1
CDR3 protein: ASRHTGGDRRTF

CDR3 length: 14
V gene: TRBV4-1
J gene: TRBJ2-7
CDR3 protein: ASSKGVGGLTYEQY

CDR3 length: 17
V gene: TRBV19
J gene: TRBJ2-3
CDR3 protein: ASSMNSPRLSGRTDTQY

CDR3 length: 12
V gene: TRBV7-9
J gene: TRBJ2-7
CDR3 protein: ASSLTGLGHEQY

CDR3 length: 13
V gene: TRBV20-1
J gene: TRBJ1-5
CDR3 protein: SASRGNSRNQPQH

CDR3 length: 12
V gene: TRBV7-6
J gene: TRBJ1-1
CDR3 protein: ASSSSTENTEAF

CDR3 length: 13
V gene: TRBV28
J gene: TRBJ2-1
CDR3 protein: ASSYGTSGSSEQF

CDR3 length: 14
V gene: TRBV27
J gene: TRBJ2-7
CDR3 protein: ASSHPGQGARNEQY

CDR3 length: 12
V gene: TRBV5-1
J gene: TRBJ1-1
CDR3 protein: ASSQGTGNTEAF

CDR3 length: 13
V gene: TRBV7-2
J gene: TRBJ1-1
CDR3 protein: ASSLMVQVGTEAF

CDR3 length: 12
V gene: TRBV20-1
J gene: TRBJ2-3
CDR3 protein: SAQSGVGADTQY

CDR3 length: 12
V gene: TRBV10-3
J gene: TRBJ2-7
CDR3 protein: AISESGKSYEQY

CDR3 length: 11
V gene: TRBV24-1
J gene: TRBJ1-1
CDR3 protein: ATSYRSDTEAF

CDR3 length: 12
V gene: TRBV29-1
J gene: TRBJ2-7
CDR3 protein: SVRPGTDPYEQY

CDR3 length: 13
V gene: TRBV6-1
J gene: TRBJ2-5
CDR3 protein: ASSATTGNQETQY

CDR3 length: 11
V gene: TRBV5-1
J gene: TRBJ2-7
CDR3 protein: ASSLTQAYEQY

CDR3 length: 17
V gene: TRBV6-2/TRBV6-3
J gene: TRBJ2-1
CDR3 protein: ASSPGWGTSGLRHNEQF

CDR3 length: 12
V gene: TRBV9
J gene: TRBJ1-2
CDR3 protein: ASSPRGRERGYT

CDR3 length: 12
V gene: TRBV18
J gene: TRBJ2-7
CDR3 protein: ASSPGTGPYEQY

CDR3 length: 15
V gene: TRBV4-2
J gene: TRBJ2-2
CDR3 protein: ASSQDPRRANTGELF

CDR3 length: 12
V gene: TRBV12-3/TRBV12-4
J gene: TRBJ2-2
CDR3 protein: ASSLGSETGELF

CDR3 length: 9
V gene: TRBV6-5
J gene: TRBJ2-3
CDR3 protein: ATGLGDTQY

CDR3 length: 13
V gene: TRBV4-1
J gene: TRBJ2-3
CDR3 protein: ASSQTGMHGDTQY

CDR3 length: 15
V gene: TRBV9
J gene: TRBJ2-1
CDR3 protein: ASSVARGPSSYNEQF

CDR3 length: 15
V gene: TRBV7-2
J gene: TRBJ2-5
CDR3 protein: ASSKTLRAGSIGTQY